The 12 T cell receptor beta chains below were found in one sample sequenced in a study of blood T cell repertoires in COVID-19. The method was immunoSEQ multiplex PCR; TCRdb's version includes in-frame clones alone and lacks a portion of them. The sample lists some 490,000 clones, approximately 91% seen once, with 6.5% to 8.5% in the top ten. Sequencing was carried out using PBMCs or T cells enriched from blood (not recorded which). The receptors stem from a woman in her sixties who had recovered from COVID-19.

The V call is TRBV6-1, the J call TRBJ2-3, with 9 bases aligning to TRBD2. CDR1 is MNHNS, CDR2 SASEGT, per germline. Trimming at V came to 4 bases and at J to 6 bases, leaving 8 bases not matched to a gene. The CDR3 spans 15 residues. The CDR3 bases are TGTGCCAGCAGTGTAGCGGGGGCCAGGATGGATACGCAGTATTTT. Translating gives CASSVAGARMDTQYF.

This clone was recorded only once. The chain links TRBV13 to TRBJ2-2, with TRBD2 identical over 8 bases. The germline CDR1 and CDR2 sequences are PRHDT and FYEKMQ (reference sequence). Trimming at V came to 10 bases and at J to 7 bases, leaving 11 bases not matched to a gene. The CDR3 is 14 residues long. CDR3 DNA: TGTGCCATGACAAGGAGCGGGGGAGGCGGGGAGCTGTTTTTT. This encodes CAMTRSGGGGELFF.

The chain carries TRBV9 and TRBJ2-3; 12 bases map to TRBD2. CDR3 size: 16 residues. The V gene end was trimmed by 8 bases and the J gene end by 3 bases; junction bases not matched to a gene: 10. Germline V gene sequence: CDR1 SGDLS, CDR2 YYNGEE. In nucleotides, the CDR3 is TGTGCCAGTCCCCGAACTAGCGGGGGGAAGACAGATACGCAGTATTTT. Residues: CASPRTSGGKTDTQYF. Drawing the rest from reference TRBV9 and TRBJ2-3, the complete variable domain is DSGVTQTPKHLITATGQRVTLRCSPRSGDLSVYWYQQSLDQGLQFLIQYYNGEERAKGNILERFSAQQFPDLHSELNLSSLELGDSALYFCASPRTSGGKTDTQYFGPGTRLTVL.

This clone turned up a few times. The chain combines TRBV2 with TRBJ1-4; D perhaps matches TRBD1 (6 bases). Germline CDR1 reads SNHLY; CDR2 reads FYNNEI. V lost 7 bases and J lost 0, with 12 bases in between. The CDR3 consists of 15 residues. CDR3 protein: CASKGVGATNEKLFF. CDR3 DNA sequence: TGTGCCAGCAAGGGGGTCGGGGCAACTAATGAAAAACTGTTTTTT.

The CDR3 DNA sequence: TGCAGCGTTGAGGCCGGGGGGGGCCTCTATGGCTACACCTTC. Encoded protein: CSVEAGGGLYGYTF. The chain joins TRBV29-1 to TRBJ1-2; possibly TRBD1 for D (6 bases). V was shortened by 3 bases and J by 4 bases, with 15 bases between the two germline ends. Germline V gives CDR1 SQVTM, CDR2 ANQGSEA. The CDR3 covers 14 residues.

The chain has TRBV5-1 and TRBJ1-4, with a weak D call TRBD1 (6 bases). Trimming pared 4 bases from V and 5 bases from J, leaving 12 bases between. CDR1 and CDR2 from the germline V gene are SGHRS and YFSETQ. The CDR3 is made up of 14 amino acids. CDR3 sequence reads: CASSAGQPNEKLFF. CDR3 DNA sequence: TGCGCCAGCAGCGCCGGACAGCCGAATGAAAAACTGTTTTTT.

The chain links TRBV28 to TRBJ1-2; TRBD1 agrees at 7 bases. V lost 11 bases to trimming and J lost 2 bases; unmatched junction nucleotides: 5. CDR3 size: 12 residues. In germline, CDR1 is MDHEN, CDR2 SYDVKM. CDR3 loop: CASGGSNYGYTF. The CDR3 DNA reads TGTGCCTCAGGGGGGTCAAACTATGGCTACACCTTC.

The count of this clone is one. V gene TRBV19 combines with J gene TRBJ1-2, with D possibly TRBD1 on 6 matching bases. Germline V gives CDR1 LNHDA, CDR2 SQIVND (reference sequence). V lost 4 bases to trimming and J lost 5 bases, with 11 bases between them. The CDR3 is made up of 13 amino acids. CDR3 coding DNA: TGTGCCAGTAGTACCCGCCAGGGGTATGGCTACACCTTC. As protein: CASSTRQGYGYTF.

This clone was observed a single time. The V gene is TRBV7-9, the J gene TRBJ2-3; a weak D match, TRBD1 (5 bases). Germline V gives CDR1 SEHNR, CDR2 FQNEAQ (reference sequence). The CDR3 has 16 residues. Trimming shortened V by 5 bases and J by 0 bases, and 15 bases separated the two germline ends. In DNA form, the CDR3 reads TGTGCCAGCAGCCCAGACAGAGCCCTAAGCACAGATACGCAGTATTTT. It translates to CASSPDRALSTDTQYF. The entire variable domain, with the rest obtained from reference TRBV7-9 and TRBJ2-3, is as follows: DTGVSQNPRHKITKRGQNVTFRCDPISEHNRLYWYRQTLGQGPEFLTYFQNEAQLEKSRLLSDRFSAERPKGSFSTLEIQRTEQGDSAMYLCASSPDRALSTDTQYFGPGTRLTVL.

The V gene is TRBV7-9, the J gene TRBJ2-3; D is perhaps TRBD2 (6 bases). The CDR3 covers 12 residues. The germline V gene has CDR1 SEHNR and CDR2 FQNEAQ (reference sequence). V was pared by 8 bases and J by 4 bases, with 10 bases between. DNA for the CDR3: TGTGCCAGCTCTGGGGGGTCAGATACGCAGTATTTT. This encodes CASSGGSDTQYF.

This clone has only one observation. The V and J genes are TRBV6-5 and TRBJ2-5, with 7 bases aligning to TRBD1. Germline V gene sequence: CDR1 MNHEY, CDR2 SVGAGI. The CDR3 runs 14 residues. Trimming took 2 bases from V and 5 from J; bases not matched to a gene: 5. In DNA form, the CDR3 reads TGTGCCAGCAGTTACGCTAGGGGGCGCGAGACCCAGTACTTC. Amino acids: CASSYARGRETQYF.

The rearrangement links TRBV5-4 to TRBJ2-3; a possible D gene is TRBD1 (5 bases). The CDR3 spans 14 residues. Trimming took off 3 bases at V and 3 bases at J, with 11 bases between the two ends. Germline CDR1 reads SGHNT; CDR2 reads YYREEE (reference sequence). The CDR3 DNA is TGTGCCAGCAGCTGGGAACAGGTTACAGATACGCAGTATTTT. Protein sequence: CASSWEQVTDTQYF.